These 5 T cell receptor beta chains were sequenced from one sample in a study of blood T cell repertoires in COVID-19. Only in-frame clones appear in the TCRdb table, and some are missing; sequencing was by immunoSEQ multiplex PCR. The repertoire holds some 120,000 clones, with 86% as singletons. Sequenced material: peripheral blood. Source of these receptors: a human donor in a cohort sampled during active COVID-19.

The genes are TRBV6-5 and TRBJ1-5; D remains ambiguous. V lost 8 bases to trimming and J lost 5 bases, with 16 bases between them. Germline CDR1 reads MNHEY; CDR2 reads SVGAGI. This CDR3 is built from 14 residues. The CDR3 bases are TGTGCCAGCTCCAGAGCGGGTCTCGATCAGCCCCAGCATTTT. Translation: CASSRAGLDQPQHF.

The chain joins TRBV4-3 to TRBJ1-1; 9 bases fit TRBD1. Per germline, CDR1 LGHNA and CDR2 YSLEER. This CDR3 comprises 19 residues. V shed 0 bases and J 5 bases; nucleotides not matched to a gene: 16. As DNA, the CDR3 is TGCGCCAGCAGCCAAGATTTACCCCTTAGGGACAGGGAGGGGACTGAAGCTTTCTTT. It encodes CASSQDLPLRDREGTEAFF.

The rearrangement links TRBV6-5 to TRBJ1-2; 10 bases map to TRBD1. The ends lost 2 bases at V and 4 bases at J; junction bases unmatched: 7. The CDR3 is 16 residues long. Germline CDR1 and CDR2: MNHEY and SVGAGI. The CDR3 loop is CASSYIDRGRGYGYTF. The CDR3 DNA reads TGTGCCAGCAGTTACATTGACAGGGGGCGAGGCTATGGCTACACCTTC.

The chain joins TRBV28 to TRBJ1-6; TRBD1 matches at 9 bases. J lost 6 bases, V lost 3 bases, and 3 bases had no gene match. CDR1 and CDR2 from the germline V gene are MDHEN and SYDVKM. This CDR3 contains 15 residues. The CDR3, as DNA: TGTGCCAGCAGTTTTGACAGGGGGTCTAATTCACCCCTCCACTTT. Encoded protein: CASSFDRGSNSPLHF.

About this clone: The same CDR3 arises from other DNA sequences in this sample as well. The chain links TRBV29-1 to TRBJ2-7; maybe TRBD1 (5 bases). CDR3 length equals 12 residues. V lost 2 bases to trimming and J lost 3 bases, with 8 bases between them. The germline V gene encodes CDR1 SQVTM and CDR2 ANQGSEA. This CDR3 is CSVELTDYEQYF. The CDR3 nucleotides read TGCAGCGTTGAATTGACAGACTACGAGCAGTACTTC.